This passage covers 21 T cell receptor beta chains from one sample sequenced in a study of T-cell memory formation after mild COVID-19. MiXCR, applied by TCRdb to the 5' RACE reads, yields one record per CDR3 protein. The table has approximately 560,000 distinct CDR3 sequences, around 16% seen once. Sequencing used PBMCs or a T cell subset sorted from them (not recorded which). Receptors were obtained from an adult woman who had mild COVID-19 (a few samples of this study predate the infection). Cell type and time point are not known.

The rearrangement links TRBV3-1 to TRBJ2-5; 11 bases fit TRBD2. The CDR3 extends over 16 amino acids. The germline V gene has CDR1 LGHDT and CDR2 YNNKEL (reference sequence). V dropped 3 bases and J dropped 4; count of bases not matched to a gene: 7. The CDR3 loop is CASSHILLAGAETQYF. CDR3 in DNA: TGTGCCAGCAGCCACATCCTACTAGCGGGAGCAGAGACCCAGTACTTC.

This clonotype has a handful of counts. The chain's CDR3 is CATSDRTGGAYTGELFF. CDR3 DNA sequence: TGTGCCACCAGTGATAGAACAGGGGGCGCGTACACCGGGGAGCTGTTTTTT. The V and J genes are TRBV24-1 and TRBJ2-2; 9 bases map to TRBD1. Germline V CDR1 and CDR2: KGHDR, SFDVKD. There are 17 residues in the CDR3. Trimming took 3 bases from V and 3 from J; bases not matched to a gene: 7.

This clonotype was seen only a few times. The rearrangement uses TRBV27 and TRBJ2-3; D perhaps matches TRBD2 (6 bases). The CDR3 extends over 14 amino acids. Germline loops: CDR1 MNHEY, CDR2 SMNVEV (reference sequence). Trimming pared 3 bases from V and 5 bases from J, leaving 12 bases between. CDR3 sequence reads: CASSFDQGGDTQYF. For the CDR3, the DNA is TGTGCCAGCAGTTTCGACCAGGGAGGAGATACGCAGTATTTT.

V and J are TRBV12-3 or TRBV12-4 and TRBJ1-5; D not certain. The CDR3 is made up of 15 amino acids. The V end was cut by 3 bases, the J end by 0 bases, with 9 bases between. In DNA, the CDR3 is TGTGCCAGCAGTTTCAAGAGGATTAGCAATCAGCCCCAGCATTTT. This encodes CASSFKRISNQPQHF.

The CDR3 here is CASTARTSRYNEQFF. DNA for the CDR3: TGTGCCAGTACCGCCCGGACTAGTCGCTACAATGAGCAGTTCTTC. The chain employs TRBV11-2 and TRBJ2-1; 7 bases align to TRBD2. V was clipped by 9 bases and J by 3 bases; unmatched bases: 11. In germline, CDR1 is SGHAT, CDR2 FQNNGV. The CDR3 is 15 amino acids.

The chain links TRBV27 to TRBJ1-6; 9 bases map to TRBD1. Germline-derived CDR1 and CDR2 are MNHEY and SMNVEV (reference sequence). The CDR3 consists of 22 residues. V shed 5 bases, J shed 0 bases, and the junction held 20 bases outside the gene matches. The CDR3 DNA sequence: TGTGCCAGCAGTCACCCGCCCGGCCTTAGACAGGGGGATAGCTCCTATAATTCACCCCTCCACTTT. It codes for CASSHPPGLRQGDSSYNSPLHF.

This clonotype was detected only a few times. The V call is TRBV18, the J call TRBJ2-7; D perhaps matches TRBD2 (5 bases). CDR1 KGHSH and CDR2 LQKENI come from the germline V gene. V was clipped by 6 bases and J by 2 bases, with 17 bases between them. CDR3 length equals 15 residues. The CDR3 DNA sequence: TGTGCCAGCTCCCCCGTGGAACTAGGCGCCTACGAGCAGTACTTC. It translates to CASSPVELGAYEQYF.

This clonotype was found a few times. The V call is TRBV7-9, the J call TRBJ2-7; the D is unclear. V was trimmed by 3 bases and J by 2 bases, leaving 11 bases between them. Germline V gives CDR1 SEHNR, CDR2 FQNEAQ (reference sequence). This CDR3 has 14 amino acids. CDR3 region: CASSLGTTTYEQYF. CDR3 DNA: TGTGCCAGCAGCTTGGGCACGACAACCTACGAGCAGTACTTC. The variable domain in full, with the rest retrieved from reference TRBV7-9 and TRBJ2-7, is DTGVSQNPRHKITKRGQNVTFRCDPISEHNRLYWYRQTLGQGPEFLTYFQNEAQLEKSRLLSDRFSAERPKGSFSTLEIQRTEQGDSAMYLCASSLGTTTYEQYFGPGTRLTVT.

The chain employs TRBV2 and TRBJ2-1; TRBD2 agrees at 14 bases. This CDR3 comprises 16 residues. V shed 6 bases and J 2 bases; nucleotides not matched to a gene: 3. Looked up from germline, CDR1 is SNHLY and CDR2 is FYNNEI. CDR3 in amino acids: CASSEGLAGAYNEQFF. CDR3 DNA sequence: TGTGCCAGCAGCGAGGGACTAGCGGGAGCCTACAATGAGCAGTTCTTC.

This chain connects TRBV20-1 to TRBJ1-2; 11 bases are shared with TRBD1. V lost 5 bases and J lost 6; bases outside the gene matches: 17. Germline assignment: CDR1 DFQATT and CDR2 SNEGSKA (reference sequence). CDR3 length: 17 amino acids. The CDR3: CSAAHILTGTGGDGYTF. CDR3 coding DNA: TGCAGTGCTGCACACATCTTGACCGGGACAGGGGGTGATGGCTACACCTTC.

This clonotype has just a few counts. This sequence joins TRBV20-1 and TRBJ2-1; D gene ambiguous. The CDR3 has 15 residues. Germline CDR1 reads DFQATT; CDR2 reads SNEGSKA (reference sequence). V lost 3 bases and J 2 bases, leaving 14 bases between the germline ends. The CDR3 bases are TGCAGTGCTAGTCAGGTAACCCACCCCTACAATGAGCAGTTCTTC. Amino acid sequence: CSASQVTHPYNEQFF.

The table lists this clonotype with a few counts. The chain employs TRBV29-1 and TRBJ2-1; D possibly corresponds to TRBD2 (6 bases). Germline V gene sequence: CDR1 SQVTM, CDR2 ANQGSEA. CDR3 size: 16 residues. Trimming took 5 bases from V and 0 from J, leaving 17 bases between them. The CDR3 DNA follows: TGCAGCGTTCAGAGGATGGGAGGCCCCTCCTACAATGAGCAGTTCTTC. Translated: CSVQRMGGPSYNEQFF.

Only a few counts were recorded for this clonotype. This rearrangement joins TRBV7-2 to TRBJ1-6; D gene unclear. Trimming cost V 2 bases and J 6 bases, with 8 bases left between them. Germline V gives CDR1 SGHTA, CDR2 FQGNSA. The CDR3 loop spans 14 amino acids. CDR3 in DNA: TGTGCCAGCAGCTTACGCAGGATTAATTCACCCCTCCACTTT. It encodes CASSLRRINSPLHF.

The gene calls are TRBV18 and TRBJ2-7; 7 nucleotides line up with TRBD1. The junction had 2 bases not matched to a gene; V was cut back by 3 bases and J by 3 bases. The germline V gene has CDR1 KGHSH and CDR2 LQKENI. CDR3 size: 13 residues. This chain's CDR3 is CASSPGQDYEQYF. The CDR3 region has the DNA TGTGCCAGCTCACCCGGACAGGACTACGAGCAGTACTTC.

The chain is built from TRBV20-1 and TRBJ2-6, with unresolved D. Germline V lookup: CDR1 DFQATT, CDR2 SNEGSKA (reference sequence). This CDR3 region has 13 residues. The ends were cut back, 3 bases at V and 3 bases at J, with 6 bases in the middle. The chain's CDR3 is CSARTYGANVLTF. The CDR3 region has the DNA TGCAGTGCTAGGACATATGGGGCCAACGTCCTGACTTTC.

This chain connects TRBV6-5 to TRBJ2-7, with 9 bases lining up with TRBD1. The CDR3 loop spans 16 amino acids. V shed 0 bases and J 3 bases; nucleotides not matched to a gene: 6. Germline values: CDR1 MNHEY, CDR2 SVGAGI. The CDR3 coding sequence is TGTGCCAGCAGTTACTCATCCGGGACAGGGCTCTACGAGCAGTACTTC. Protein: CASSYSSGTGLYEQYF.

There are many counts of this clonotype. The genes are TRBV7-9 and TRBJ2-3; D may match TRBD1 or TRBD2 (5 bases each). Deletions cut 5 bases from V and 0 bases from J, with 6 bases between. CDR1 and CDR2 (germline): SEHNR, FQNEAQ (reference sequence). The CDR3 is 13 residues long. The CDR3 sequence: CASSRDSTDTQYF. CDR3 nucleotide sequence: TGTGCCAGCAGCAGGGACAGCACAGATACGCAGTATTTT.

This chain links TRBV7-2 with TRBJ2-3; D is unclear. V gave up 5 bases and J gave up 1 base, with 16 bases separating them. CDR3 length equals 16 residues. Germline CDR1 is SGHTA and CDR2 is FQGNSA. CDR3 DNA: TGTGCCAGCAGCCCCCGGACGGGTTTTCGCACAGATACGCAGTATTTT. Its translation is CASSPRTGFRTDTQYF. Full variable domain (missing parts from reference TRBV7-2 and TRBJ2-3): GAGVSQSPSNKVTEKGKDVELRCDPISGHTALYWYRQSLGQGLEFLIYFQGNSAPDKSGLPSDRFSAERTGGSVSTLTIQRTQQEDSAVYLCASSPRTGFRTDTQYFGPGTRLTVL.

A few counts support this clonotype. The rearrangement links TRBV10-2 to TRBJ1-2, with D possibly being TRBD1 (5 bases). Germline V lookup: CDR1 WSHSY, CDR2 SAAADI. CDR3 length equals 15 residues. V lost 0 bases to trimming and J lost 7 bases, with 15 bases between them. Written as DNA, the CDR3 is TGCGCCAGCAGTGAGTCGCCCCGGGGGATCGGTGGCTACACCTTC. Translating it yields CASSESPRGIGGYTF.

V is TRBV6-2 or TRBV6-3 and J is TRBJ2-1, with D tentatively TRBD2 (5 bases). This CDR3 contains 14 residues. V was shortened by 6 bases and J by 12 bases, with 21 bases between the two germline ends. Germline lookup yields CDR1 MNHEY and CDR2 SVGEGT. The DNA for the CDR3 is TGTGCCAGCAGACCCGGACTGGGGAAGGCCGGGCAGTTCTTC. This translates into CASRPGLGKAGQFF.

The chain uses TRBV10-3 and TRBJ2-3; tentatively, D is TRBD1 (5 bases). CDR1 ENHRY and CDR2 SYGVKD come from the germline V gene. Deletions cut 3 bases from V and 2 bases from J, with 12 bases between. This CDR3 has 15 amino acids. In DNA, the CDR3 is TGTGCCATCAGTGAACGACAAGGGGCCACAGATACGCAGTATTTT. This codes for CAISERQGATDTQYF.